Below, 13 T cell receptor beta chains from the same sample are listed, as sequenced in a study of blood T cell repertoires in COVID-19. Profiled with immunoSEQ multiplex PCR; TCRdb holds only in-frame clones, not every one. Of about 270,000 clones in the sample, 81% were seen once. The sample consisted of peripheral blood. The receptors were gathered from a woman in her fifties or sixties with active or convalescent COVID-19.

The J gene is TRBJ2-7, the V gene TRBV19, with 7 positions matching TRBD1. Trimming removed 7 bases from V and 1 base from J; junction bases left unmatched: 1. Germline V gene data show CDR1 as LNHDA and CDR2 as SQIVND (reference sequence). The CDR3 is 12 residues long. The CDR3 DNA sequence: TGTGCCAGTACAGGGGGATCCTACGAGCAGTACTTC. It codes for CASTGGSYEQYF.

V usage is TRBV19 and J usage is TRBJ1-3; no reliable D call. V lost 5 bases to trimming and J lost 4 bases, with 21 bases between them. Germline CDR1 is LNHDA and CDR2 is SQIVND (reference sequence). CDR3 length equals 17 residues. The CDR3 DNA is TGTGCCAGTAGTTCTCCTCGCCATGGAGGTGGGGGAAACACCATATATTTT. The encoded protein is CASSSPRHGGGGNTIYF.

This clone was seen repeatedly, ten times or more. This chain joins TRBV10-3 and TRBJ1-1; tentatively, D is TRBD1 (5 bases). Germline V CDR1 and CDR2: ENHRY, SYGVKD. The CDR3 is made up of 13 amino acids. With 2 bases removed from V and 3 bases from J, the gap between germline ends came to 7 bases. CDR3 region: CAISERGDTEAFF. The DNA of the CDR3 is TGTGCCATCAGTGAGCGGGGGGACACTGAAGCTTTCTTT.

The count of this clone is one. CDR3 DNA: TGTGCCAGCAGCTTAATAAACCAGGGGCGCGGTCGAATGAACACTGAAGCTTTCTTT. Translation: CASSLINQGRGRMNTEAFF. This chain links TRBV7-3 with TRBJ1-1; possible D gene TRBD1, 6 bases. This CDR3 contains 19 residues. Trimming cost V 1 base and J 0 bases, with 21 bases left between them. CDR1 is SGHTA and CDR2 is FQGTGA in the germline V gene.

Here the CDR3 DNA reads TGTGCCACCAGTGATTCAGGGGCCGGGGCCAACGTCCTGACTTTC. Protein product: CATSDSGAGANVLTF. The V and J genes are TRBV24-1 and TRBJ2-6; D possibly corresponds to TRBD1 (6 bases). The CDR3 contains 15 residues. Germline CDR1 is KGHDR and CDR2 is SFDVKD. Between the trimmed V and J ends, which lost 2 bases and 4 bases, there was a span of 8 bases.

The CDR3 here is CASSLQQTEEAFF. The CDR3 DNA is TGTGCCAGTAGTCTACAGCAGACGGAAGAAGCTTTCTTT. The V and J genes are TRBV19 and TRBJ1-1, with no clear D. The length of the CDR3 is 13 residues. The germline V gene has CDR1 LNHDA and CDR2 SQIVND (reference sequence). The germline V and J ends were trimmed by 5 bases and 8 bases, with 15 bases remaining between them.

The chain couples TRBV5-1 to TRBJ1-1; D remains unclear. The germline CDR1 and CDR2 sequences are SGHRS and YFSETQ. V dropped 1 base and J dropped 6 bases, with 16 bases sitting between them. This CDR3 is 15 amino acids long. CDR3 coding DNA: TGCGCCAGCAGCTTGTTTCGGGGTCTAGACTCTGAAGCTTTCTTT. Translated, it gives CASSLFRGLDSEAFF.

A single count supports this clone. This sequence joins TRBV5-1 and TRBJ1-5, with D perhaps matching TRBD1 (6 bases). From germline, CDR1 is SGHRS and CDR2 YFSETQ. V lost 5 bases and J 6 bases, leaving 15 bases between the germline ends. This CDR3 is 14 amino acids long. In nucleotides, the CDR3 is TGCGCCAGCAGGCAAACAGGGCCAGGTCAGCCCCAGCATTTT. Protein: CASRQTGPGQPQHF.

V usage is TRBV18 and J usage is TRBJ2-7; 10 bases align to TRBD1. There are 15 residues in the CDR3. Germline V CDR1 and CDR2: KGHSH, LQKENI. J was trimmed by 1 base and V by 0 bases; bases with no gene match: 0. CDR3 nucleotides: TGTGCCAGCTCACCACCGGACAGGGGGTCCTACGAGCAGTACTTC. Residues: CASSPPDRGSYEQYF.

The gene calls are TRBV5-1 and TRBJ2-2; a possible D gene is TRBD2 (6 bases). The V gene's germline CDR1 is SGHRS and CDR2 YFSETQ. The V gene lost 0 bases and the J gene lost 2 bases, with 11 bases spanning the gap. The CDR3 is 16 amino acids. In DNA form, the CDR3 reads TGCGCCAGCAGCTTGGCCGGGAGACGAAACACCGGGGAGCTGTTTTTT. Its protein product is CASSLAGRRNTGELFF. The whole variable domain, remainder taken from reference TRBV5-1 and TRBJ2-2, is KAGVTQTPRYLIKTRGQQVTLSCSPISGHRSVSWYQQTPGQGLQFLFEYFSETQRNKGNFPGRFSGRQFSNSRSEMNVSTLELGDSALYLCASSLAGRRNTGELFFGEGSRLTVL.

The chain has TRBV28 and TRBJ1-1, with D perhaps matching TRBD1 (5 bases). Between the trimmed V and J ends, which lost 3 bases and 4 bases, there was a span of 9 bases. This CDR3 is 13 amino acids long. CDR1 and CDR2 from the germline V gene are MDHEN and SYDVKM. This CDR3 reads CASSLYGGTEAFF. CDR3 DNA: TGTGCCAGCAGTTTGTACGGGGGCACTGAAGCTTTCTTT. Drawing the rest from reference TRBV28 and TRBJ1-1, the complete variable domain is DVKVTQSSRYLVKRTGEKVFLECVQDMDHENMFWYRQDPGLGLRLIYFSYDVKMKEKGDIPEGYSVSREKKERFSLILESASTNQTSMYLCASSLYGGTEAFFGQGTRLTVV.

A single count supports this clone. The genes are TRBV19 and TRBJ1-5, with D possibly being TRBD1 (5 bases). CDR1 is LNHDA, CDR2 SQIVND, per germline (reference sequence). There are 19 residues in the CDR3. V was trimmed by 1 base and J by 2 bases, leaving 21 bases between them. The CDR3 region has the DNA TGTGCCAGTAGTATAGGTCCAGGGAAAGGGGTTATGGGCAATCAGCCCCAGCATTTT. Protein sequence: CASSIGPGKGVMGNQPQHF.

The chain carries TRBV7-2 and TRBJ2-5; 11 bases fit TRBD2. Trimming at V came to 5 bases and at J to 2 bases, leaving 7 bases not matched to a gene. Germline values: CDR1 SGHTA, CDR2 FQGNSA. The length of the CDR3 is 16 residues. For the CDR3, the DNA is TGTGCCAGCAGCAACAGACTAGCGGGGTGGCAAGAGACCCAGTACTTC. This codes for CASSNRLAGWQETQYF.